This T cell receptor (beta chain) was recovered during a study of monozygotic twins with inflammatory bowel disease (dated by TCRdb to the late 2010s). A note on the overall study: The full study comprised some 30 monozygotic twin pairs: nine German pairs (four IBD-concordant, five IBD-discordant) and 19 IBD-discordant Danish pairs. Disease-associated traits were sought mainly through comparisons between IBD patients and their genetically identical healthy co-twins within discordant pairs. Each individual had, on average, about 151 000 unique TCRalpha sequences and 181 000 unique TCRbeta sequences available for analysis. Beyond this particular receptor, the publication reports: Background noise and inter-individual variability may have been introduced into the repertoires by the differing immunosuppressive treatments among patients. Fewer clonotypes were shared with other individuals by IBD patients than by healthy twins, most markedly in patients showing signs of disease activity. The results gave no support for a single strong signal or clonotype linked to IBD. Concordant and discordant twins showed no difference in repertoire similarity, possibly because of limited statistical power. Measured by the inverse Simpson index, TCRbeta repertoire diversity was lower in IBD patients than in their healthy co-twins. The analysis was unable to tell apart different T cell subtypes.

With respect to this clonotype: This clone's antigen is unknown.

From each donor, an approximately 2.5 ml peripheral blood sample was drawn into PAXgene tubes and stored at -80 degrees C. Without T cell sorting, total RNA was isolated from whole blood using the PAXgene blood miRNA kit on an automated QIAcube. Deep TCRalpha and TCRbeta repertoire profiling with unique molecular barcoding was performed on peripheral blood of monozygotic twin pairs concordant or discordant for inflammatory bowel disease. Smoking habits were recorded for all twin pairs, and individuals were classified as current, former or never smokers. The germline V gene (reference sequence) sets CDR1 to SEHNR and CDR2 to FQNEAQ. CDR3 length: 17 amino acids, cysteine to phenylalanine. This entry has no DNA. The method was 5' RACE. Preparation of each TCR library used approximately 3.5 ug of total RNA. For each sample, cDNA synthesis was carried out in eight separate reactions using SMARTScribe reverse transcriptase. During cDNA synthesis, template switching introduced unique molecular identifiers that contained a 6-nucleotide sample barcode. TCRalpha and TCRbeta cDNA was amplified in two nested PCRs of around 15 and 10 cycles, and bead purification was carried out after each PCR. Before amplification, the cDNA was treated with uracil DNA-glycosylase and purified using the QIAquick PCR purification kit. In the second PCR, Illumina TruSeq-compatible adapters and sample-specific barcodes were added. TapeStation and Qubit were used to check library quality and concentration, and around 5 ng of each library went into the pool. Sequencing of the pooled libraries was done on an Illumina HiSeq2500 single-index Rapid Run using custom sequencing primers and 2 x 100 bp reads. On the study's bioinformatics: PCR and sequencing errors were corrected by UMI-based consensus assembly using MiGEC version 1.2.6. MiXCR version 2.1.1 handled V(D)J alignment, clonotype assembly and CDR3 extraction. To normalise gene usage, clonotype sharing and MAIT/NKT TCR abundance, the top 1000, 10 000 and 20 000 clonotypes in each sample were analysed. After downsampling to 27 000 UMIs, diversity was calculated as the inverse Simpson index using the vegan R package. Paired Mann-Whitney U tests were applied to discordant twin pairs, and Benjamini-Hochberg correction was used for multiple testing. TCRdb reanalyzed the reads, keeping one entry per CDR3 protein sequence and omitting DNA. The V and J calls follow TCRdb's processing rather than the paper's. This specimen's table enumerates about 160,000 distinct CDR3 sequences. The biggest ten clones account for under 3.5% of the sample.

Recombination linked TRBV7-9 to TRBJ1-5; lacking DNA, the TRBD1 call made by TCRdb goes unchecked. Sequencing was done on a sample of blood. The receptor was derived from a human donor with ulcerative colitis or Crohn's disease, or a healthy co-twin of an affected twin (not recorded which). This receptor has the CDR3 CASSLGWTGGPYQPQHF.